Following are 24 T cell receptor beta chains from one sample sequenced in a study of blood T cell repertoires in COVID-19. Using immunoSEQ multiplex PCR, the repertoire was profiled, and TCRdb retains in-frame clones only, with some absent. The table has 180,000 or so clones, approximately 86% seen once. What was sequenced was peripheral blood. These receptors were taken from a woman aged 80 or older with acute or convalescent COVID-19.

This CDR3 is CASSRLTNEKLFF. In DNA, the CDR3 is TGTGCCAGCAGTCGTCTAACTAATGAAAAACTGTTTTTT. The chain couples TRBV12-3 or TRBV12-4 to TRBJ1-4; D call uncertain. Trimming left V 5 bases short and J 1 base short, with 5 bases between. There are 13 residues in the CDR3.

The chain combines TRBV5-1 with TRBJ2-5, with 11 bases matching TRBD2. V lost 6 bases, J lost 5 bases, and 12 bases stayed unmatched. Germline V gene data show CDR1 as SGHRS and CDR2 as YFSETQ. The length of the CDR3 is 16 residues. CDR3 sequence: CASNIGTSGLGETQYF. As DNA, the CDR3 is TGCGCCAGCAATATCGGGACTAGCGGATTGGGCGAGACCCAGTACTTC.

The chain carries TRBV4-1 and TRBJ1-4; 7 nucleotides agree with TRBD1. CDR3 size: 13 residues. V lost 4 bases and J lost 8; bases outside the gene matches: 4. The germline CDR1 and CDR2 sequences are MGHRA and YSYEKL. CDR3 in DNA: TGCGCCAGCAGCCGAGGACAGGTCGAAAAACTGTTTTTT. It yields the protein CASSRGQVEKLFF.

The chain carries TRBV5-4 and TRBJ1-2; 7 bases agree with TRBD1. Unmatched junction bases numbered 4, after V lost 1 base and J lost 7 bases. Looked up from germline, CDR1 is SGHNT and CDR2 is YYREEE (reference sequence). The CDR3 is 13 amino acids. CDR3 DNA: TGTGCCAGCAGCTTGAAGGGGGCGGTTGGCTACACCTTC. Amino acids: CASSLKGAVGYTF.

The V and J genes are TRBV7-9 and TRBJ2-6; 8 bases align to TRBD1. This CDR3 region has 15 residues. The V segment lost 5 bases and the J segment 2 bases; nucleotides outside the gene matches: 2. Germline CDR1 is SEHNR and CDR2 is FQNEAQ (reference sequence). The CDR3 DNA sequence: TGTGCCAGCAGCCCAGGGGGCCCTGGGGCCAACGTCCTGACTTTC. It is translated as CASSPGGPGANVLTF.

V is TRBV6-2 or TRBV6-3 and J is TRBJ2-7, with D perhaps TRBD2 (5 bases). Germline loops: CDR1 MNHEY, CDR2 SVGEGT. Trimming removed 5 bases from V and 3 bases from J, with 20 bases in between. The CDR3 runs 16 residues. The CDR3 spells CASSHGGATKYYEQYF. For the CDR3, the DNA is TGTGCCAGCAGTCACGGAGGAGCCACCAAGTACTACGAGCAGTACTTC.

The chain is built from TRBV3-1 (or the pseudogene TRBV3-2) and TRBJ1-3, with TRBD1 matching over 9 bases. This CDR3 is 17 amino acids long. The ends lost 4 bases at V and 2 bases at J; junction bases unmatched: 9. From germline, CDR1 is LGHDT and CDR2 YNNKEL (reference sequence). The CDR3 DNA is TGTGCCAGCAGCCCGTCTCCCGGGACAGGGACTGGAAACACCATATATTTT. This codes for CASSPSPGTGTGNTIYF.

Only one count was recorded for this clone. V and J are TRBV30 and TRBJ2-3; weak D call: TRBD1 (5 bases). The CDR3 is 14 amino acids. Looked up from germline, CDR1 is GTSNPN and CDR2 is SVGIG (reference sequence). V lost 4 bases and J 6 bases, leaving 17 bases between the germline ends. In DNA, the CDR3 is TGTGCCTGGAACAGGCGCCAACCCACGGATACGCAGTATTTT. It is translated as CAWNRRQPTDTQYF.

This chain joins TRBV3-1 (or the pseudogene TRBV3-2) and TRBJ1-2, with D maybe TRBD1 (6 bases). The CDR3 consists of 15 residues. CDR1 LGHDT and CDR2 YNNKEL come from the germline V gene (reference sequence). Trimming shortened V by 0 bases and J by 4 bases, and 12 bases separated the two germline ends. The DNA for the CDR3 is TGTGCCAGCAGCCAAGATGGAGCGGGGGCCTATGGCTACACCTTC. It translates to CASSQDGAGAYGYTF.

The rearrangement joins TRBV27 to TRBJ1-3; D is possibly TRBD1 (6 bases). V was clipped by 5 bases and J by 2 bases, with 10 bases between them. The germline gives CDR1 MNHEY, CDR2 SMNVEV (reference sequence). The CDR3 has 14 residues. DNA for the CDR3: TGTGCCAGCAGTCAACGGGACACTGGAAACACCATATATTTT. It yields the protein CASSQRDTGNTIYF.

The V and J genes are TRBV7-8 and TRBJ2-7, with TRBD1 matching 8 bases. The germline V gene has CDR1 SGHVS and CDR2 FQNEAQ. The V gene end was trimmed by 1 base and the J gene end by 6 bases; junction bases not matched to a gene: 11. This CDR3 has 16 amino acids. CDR3 in amino acids: CASSLGRTGGSSEQYF. CDR3 nucleotide sequence: TGTGCCAGCAGCTTAGGGCGAACAGGGGGGTCGAGCGAGCAGTACTTC.

On this clone: The same CDR3 arises from other DNA sequences in this sample as well. The V call is TRBV12-3 or TRBV12-4, the J call TRBJ2-2; unclear D gene. Deletions cut 5 bases from V and 2 bases from J, with 3 bases between. This CDR3 region has 12 residues. CDR3 loop: CASSLNTGELFF. The CDR3 DNA sequence: TGTGCCAGCAGTCTCAACACCGGGGAGCTGTTTTTT.

The rearrangement uses TRBV19 and TRBJ2-2; 7 nucleotides match TRBD1. The CDR3 is 14 residues long. Unmatched junction bases numbered 4, after V lost 6 bases and J lost 3 bases. Germline CDR1 is LNHDA and CDR2 is SQIVND (reference sequence). This CDR3 reads CASRRGLDTGELFF. As DNA, the CDR3 is TGTGCCAGTAGGAGGGGGCTGGACACCGGGGAGCTGTTTTTT.

The gene calls are TRBV11-3 and TRBJ1-3, with TRBD1 as a possible D gene (6 bases). CDR3 size: 14 residues. Germline-derived CDR1 and CDR2 are SGHNT and YENEEA. Trimming pared 3 bases from V and 4 bases from J, leaving 10 bases between. In nucleotides, the CDR3 is TGTGCCAGCAGCTTCACAGGGACGGGAAACACCATATATTTT. This translates into CASSFTGTGNTIYF. The complete variable domain, with remaining parts taken from reference TRBV11-3 and TRBJ1-3, reads EAGVVQSPRYKIIEKKQPVAFWCNPISGHNTLYWYLQNLGQGPELLIRYENEEAVDDSQLPKDRFSAERLKGVDSTLKIQPAELGDSAVYLCASSFTGTGNTIYFGEGSWLTVV.

V gene TRBV5-4 combines with J gene TRBJ2-2, with D possibly being TRBD1 (6 bases). The CDR3 length is 16 residues. Trimming cost V 1 base and J 3 bases, with 13 bases left between them. Looked up from germline, CDR1 is SGHNT and CDR2 is YYREEE (reference sequence). The DNA for the CDR3 is TGTGCCAGCAGCTTGTGGGCAGGGGCCGACACCGGGGAGCTGTTTTTT. This sequence encodes CASSLWAGADTGELFF.

This rearrangement joins TRBV3-1 (or the pseudogene TRBV3-2) to TRBJ2-4; 13 positions match TRBD2. The CDR3 is made up of 20 amino acids. The V and J ends lost 0 bases and 1 base, in that order; junction bases with no gene match: 9. The germline CDR1 and CDR2 sequences are LGHDT and YNNKEL (reference sequence). The CDR3 is CASSQEWSTSGRGAKNIQYF. The CDR3 DNA reads as TGTGCCAGCAGCCAAGAATGGTCCACTAGCGGGAGGGGGGCCAAAAACATTCAGTACTTC.

The chain is built from TRBV10-3 and TRBJ1-6; D not resolved. V lost 0 bases to trimming and J lost 10 bases, with 13 bases between them. The germline V gene has CDR1 ENHRY and CDR2 SYGVKD. The CDR3 length is 15 residues. The CDR3 spells CAISESGRPESPLHF. The CDR3 nucleotides read TGTGCCATCAGTGAGTCTGGCAGGCCCGAATCACCCCTCCACTTT.

The rearrangement links TRBV19 to TRBJ1-6; D remains unclear. V was shortened by 2 bases and J by 4 bases, with 9 bases between the two germline ends. CDR1 and CDR2 (germline): LNHDA, SQIVND (reference sequence). The CDR3 extends over 15 amino acids. The CDR3 protein is CASSISTVYNSPLHF. As DNA, the CDR3 is TGTGCCAGTAGTATAAGTACAGTTTATAATTCACCCCTCCACTTT.

The chain carries TRBV6-1 and TRBJ1-1, with TRBD1 as a possible D gene (5 bases). The CDR3 extends over 13 amino acids. Germline values: CDR1 MNHNS, CDR2 SASEGT. Trimming shortened V by 11 bases and J by 3 bases, and 16 bases separated the two germline ends. In nucleotides, the CDR3 is TGTGCCTATGCGGGGGGACCATACACTGAAGCTTTCTTT. Its translation is CAYAGGPYTEAFF.

V usage is TRBV4-3 and J usage is TRBJ2-1, with D tentatively TRBD1 (5 bases). The CDR3 is made up of 12 amino acids. Trimming removed 8 bases at V and 4 bases at J, with 9 bases between. CDR1 and CDR2 (germline): LGHNA, YSLEER. CDR3 region: CASSPGYNEQFF. CDR3 DNA: TGCGCCAGCTCACCAGGGTACAATGAGCAGTTCTTC.

The J gene is TRBJ2-1, the V gene TRBV5-1; 10 bases match TRBD2. V lost 1 base, J lost 5 bases, and 9 bases stayed unmatched. CDR3 length: 17 residues. Germline CDR1 reads SGHRS; CDR2 reads YFSETQ. The CDR3 DNA is TGCGCCAGCAGCTTGCGCCTAGCGGGAGATTGGGACAATGAGCAGTTCTTC. Translated, it gives CASSLRLAGDWDNEQFF.

J is TRBJ1-2 and V is TRBV18, with a possible D match to TRBD1 (5 bases). In germline, CDR1 is KGHSH, CDR2 LQKENI. With 3 bases removed from V and 0 bases from J, the gap between germline ends came to 14 bases. CDR3 length: 16 residues. The CDR3 is CASSPVTRQPNYGYTF. CDR3 nucleotides: TGTGCCAGCTCACCTGTTACACGACAGCCTAACTATGGCTACACCTTC.

V gene TRBV5-1 combines with J gene TRBJ2-5; 7 positions match TRBD1. Germline loops: CDR1 SGHRS, CDR2 YFSETQ. V dropped 4 bases and J dropped 1; count of bases not matched to a gene: 4. This CDR3 is built from 14 residues. CDR3 protein: CASSPGQRQETQYF. In DNA form, the CDR3 reads TGCGCCAGCAGCCCGGGACAGCGCCAAGAGACCCAGTACTTC.

This sequence joins TRBV21-1 and TRBJ2-3; TRBD1 was called by the table and not checked on the DNA. TRBV21-1 is a recognized pseudogene. The CDR3 totals 15 residues. The CDR3 nucleotides read TGTGCCAGCAGCAAAGGAAGGGGGCCTCGGGATACGCAGTATTTT. Translated, it gives CASSKGRGPRDTQYF.